A single sample is the source of the 25 T cell receptor beta chains below, sequenced in a study of blood T cell repertoires in COVID-19. Repertoires were generated with immunoSEQ multiplex PCR, while TCRdb's copy carries only in-frame clones and drops some. The sample shows some 530,000 clones, roughly 88% of them seen only once. The sample taken for sequencing was peripheral blood. The receptor set was obtained from a human donor in a cohort sampled during active COVID-19.

The chain has TRBV4-2 and TRBJ1-5; TRBD1 agrees at 9 bases. V gave up 4 bases and J gave up 5 bases; unmatched junction bases: 6. The CDR3 totals 15 residues. Germline CDR1 and CDR2: LGHNA and YNFKEQ. The CDR3 sequence is CASSLGQGAYQPQHF. CDR3 DNA: TGTGCCAGCAGCCTGGGACAGGGCGCTTATCAGCCCCAGCATTTT.

The chain combines TRBV3-1 (or the pseudogene TRBV3-2) with TRBJ1-1, with D unresolved. This CDR3 is 14 amino acids long. V was shortened by 2 bases and J by 0 bases, with 7 bases between the two germline ends. Per germline, CDR1 LGHDT and CDR2 YNNKEL (reference sequence). The CDR3 coding sequence is TGTGCCAGCAGCCAACGAGGCCTGAACACTGAAGCTTTCTTT. It translates to CASSQRGLNTEAFF.

The V call is TRBV6-6, the J call TRBJ2-7; D is uncertain. The CDR3 runs to 13 residues. Germline V CDR1 and CDR2: MNHNY, SVGAGI (reference sequence). Trimming stripped 4 bases from V and 2 bases from J, with 9 bases between. CDR3 DNA: TGTGCCAGCAGTTGGCCAGGCACCTACGAGCAGTACTTC. Residues: CASSWPGTYEQYF.

The chain uses TRBV7-2 and TRBJ2-3; 7 bases are a match to TRBD2. There are 17 residues in the CDR3. Germline V gives CDR1 SGHTA, CDR2 FQGNSA. Trimming at V came to 5 bases and at J to 2 bases, leaving 13 bases not matched to a gene. In DNA, the CDR3 is TGTGCCAGCAGCATTGGCCGGGGAGCGGGGCCCACAGATACGCAGTATTTT. This translates into CASSIGRGAGPTDTQYF.

V is TRBV7-9 and J is TRBJ2-7; D might be TRBD1 (6 bases). This CDR3 contains 12 residues. The V end lost 5 bases, the J end lost 7 bases, and 12 bases lay between the germline ends. Germline V lookup: CDR1 SEHNR, CDR2 FQNEAQ (reference sequence). CDR3 sequence: CASSAGVNEQYF. The CDR3 DNA follows: TGTGCCAGCAGCGCAGGGGTGAATGAGCAGTACTTC.

This rearrangement joins TRBV6-1 to TRBJ2-5; 10 bases match TRBD2. V was clipped by 4 bases and J by 5 bases; unmatched bases: 10. The CDR3 consists of 16 residues. Germline assignment: CDR1 MNHNS and CDR2 SASEGT. The CDR3 DNA follows: TGTGCCAGCAGTGGAGTACGGACTAGCGGAGACGAGACCCAGTACTTC. Protein product: CASSGVRTSGDETQYF.

This chain joins TRBV4-2 and TRBJ1-1; 8 nucleotides line up with TRBD1. Looked up from germline, CDR1 is LGHNA and CDR2 is YNFKEQ. The CDR3 loop spans 19 amino acids. The V segment lost 2 bases and the J segment 4 bases; nucleotides outside the gene matches: 18. CDR3 coding DNA: TGTGCCAGCAGCCAACTTCCCGGGACAGGAGACGAGCACAGCACTGAAGCTTTCTTT. Translating it yields CASSQLPGTGDEHSTEAFF.

The V and J genes are TRBV6-5 and TRBJ1-2, with TRBD1 matching over 10 bases. Per germline, CDR1 MNHEY and CDR2 SVGAGI. After removal of 5 bases from V and 4 bases from J, the junction contained 7 bases not matched to a gene. This CDR3 is built from 15 residues. CDR3 DNA sequence: TGTGCCAGCAGTAACCGGGACAGGGGCGCCTATGGCTACACCTTC. It is translated as CASSNRDRGAYGYTF.

This clone was counted a few times. CDR3 sequence: CAISESRTGGANGANVLTF. CDR3 coding DNA: TGTGCCATCAGTGAGTCGAGGACAGGGGGCGCGAATGGGGCCAACGTCCTGACTTTC. The chain combines TRBV10-3 with TRBJ2-6, with TRBD1 matching over 11 bases. Germline V gene sequence: CDR1 ENHRY, CDR2 SYGVKD. The ends lost 0 bases at V and 3 bases at J; junction bases unmatched: 7. CDR3 size: 19 residues.

Note on this clone: At the DNA level, this CDR3 is encoded by other sequences in the same sample as well. The chain recombines TRBV7-8 with TRBJ2-7; 8 bases are shared with TRBD2. Germline V gives CDR1 SGHVS, CDR2 FQNEAQ. Trimming cost V 1 base and J 1 base; bases outside gene matches: 3. The CDR3 runs to 15 residues. The CDR3 here is CASSLDTSGSYEQYF. The CDR3 DNA reads TGTGCCAGCAGCTTAGATACTAGCGGTTCCTACGAGCAGTACTTC. Full variable domain (remainder filled in from reference TRBV7-8 and TRBJ2-7): GAGVSQSPRYKVAKRGQDVALRCDPISGHVSLFWYQQALGQGPEFLTYFQNEAQLDKSGLPSDRFFAERPEGSVSTLKIQRTQQEDSAVYLCASSLDTSGSYEQYFGPGTRLTVT.

The CDR3 loop is CASSGRVSTDTQYF. The CDR3 DNA follows: TGTGCCAGCAGTGGCCGGGTCAGCACAGATACGCAGTATTTT. The chain employs TRBV25-1 and TRBJ2-3; D remains ambiguous. The germline CDR1 and CDR2 sequences are MGHDK and SYGVNS. The CDR3 totals 14 residues. Trimming stripped 4 bases from V and 0 bases from J, with 8 bases between.

DNA for the CDR3: TGTGCCAGCAAAACCCCGGCTGAAGCTTTCTTT. This sequence encodes CASKTPAEAFF. This sequence joins TRBV12-3 or TRBV12-4 and TRBJ1-1; D gene uncertain. The V end was cut by 7 bases, the J end by 6 bases, with 9 bases between. The CDR3 is 11 residues long.

This clone was seen a few times. CDR3 sequence: CASSTQGASYYGYTF. The CDR3 region has the DNA TGTGCCAGCAGCACCCAGGGGGCGTCTTACTATGGCTACACCTTC. V gene TRBV28 combines with J gene TRBJ1-2; 8 bases fit TRBD1. There are 15 residues in the CDR3. The germline gives CDR1 MDHEN, CDR2 SYDVKM. V dropped 6 bases and J dropped 3; count of bases not matched to a gene: 9.

The chain uses TRBV30 and TRBJ2-1; D is perhaps TRBD2 (6 bases). V lost 0 bases to trimming and J lost 2 bases, with 11 bases between them. The CDR3 is 15 amino acids. The germline V gene encodes CDR1 GTSNPN and CDR2 SVGIG (reference sequence). Here the CDR3 DNA reads TGTGCCTGGAGTGTCGGGAGTAACACCTACAATGAGCAGTTCTTC. It is translated as CAWSVGSNTYNEQFF.

The J gene is TRBJ1-4, the V gene TRBV5-8; D remains unclear. Trimming left V 1 base short and J 6 bases short, with 16 bases between. The germline CDR1 and CDR2 sequences are SGHTS and YDEGEE. The CDR3 is 16 residues long. CDR3: CASSLFSGVRYEKLFF. CDR3 sequence (DNA): TGTGCCAGCAGCTTGTTTAGCGGGGTTCGCTATGAAAAACTGTTTTTT.

The V gene is TRBV9, the J gene TRBJ2-7, with no clear D. The CDR3 consists of 13 residues. With 4 bases removed from V and 6 bases from J, the gap between germline ends came to 14 bases. Germline CDR1 SGDLS, CDR2 YYNGEE. CDR3 residues: CASSLSGGPEQYF. In nucleotides, the CDR3 is TGTGCCAGCAGCCTATCTGGTGGTCCCGAGCAGTACTTC.

The chain is built from TRBV10-2 and TRBJ2-7, with TRBD2 matching 9 bases. V lost 6 bases and J lost 0; bases outside the gene matches: 6. This CDR3 region has 15 residues. Germline CDR1 and CDR2: WSHSY and SAAADI. The CDR3 sequence is CASRAGLAISYEQYF. The CDR3 nucleotides read TGCGCCAGCAGGGCAGGACTAGCGATCTCCTACGAGCAGTACTTC.

The V call is TRBV9, the J call TRBJ1-6, with D possibly being TRBD1 (5 bases). Germline V gives CDR1 SGDLS, CDR2 YYNGEE. The CDR3 has 15 amino acids. Trimming shortened V by 0 bases and J by 6 bases, and 10 bases separated the two germline ends. The CDR3 DNA sequence: TGTGCCAGCAGCGTAGAAGCGGGGGGTAATTCACCCCTCCACTTT. This codes for CASSVEAGGNSPLHF.

The chain couples TRBV3-1 (or the pseudogene TRBV3-2) to TRBJ2-5; 10 bases align to TRBD1. The CDR3 consists of 15 residues. The J segment lost 4 bases and the V segment lost 2 bases, leaving 4 bases of the junction unmatched. In germline, CDR1 is LGHDT, CDR2 YNNKEL (reference sequence). The CDR3 loop is CASSQRTGGGETQYF. The CDR3 region has the DNA TGTGCCAGCAGCCAACGGACAGGGGGAGGAGAGACCCAGTACTTC.

This clone was recorded once. V and J are TRBV11-1 and TRBJ1-2, with unresolved D. Germline-derived CDR1 and CDR2 are SGHAT and FQDESV (reference sequence). V was shortened by 6 bases and J by 3 bases, with 14 bases between the two germline ends. CDR3 length: 14 amino acids. CDR3 in amino acids: CASRPSGEHYGYTF. The CDR3 nucleotides read TGTGCCAGCAGACCTAGCGGGGAGCACTATGGCTACACCTTC.

Written as DNA, the CDR3 is TGTGCCAGCAGCTTAAGTCAGGGGCAAGAGACCCAGTACTTC. Translation gives CASSLSQGQETQYF. The J gene is TRBJ2-5, the V gene TRBV11-2, with TRBD1 as a possible D gene (6 bases). This CDR3 region has 14 residues. CDR1 is SGHAT, CDR2 FQNNGV, per germline. V was cut by 2 bases and J by 2 bases, with 9 bases left in between.

The chain couples TRBV3-1 (or the pseudogene TRBV3-2) to TRBJ2-1; TRBD1 matches 8 bases. The CDR3 spans 14 residues. The germline V gene has CDR1 LGHDT and CDR2 YNNKEL (reference sequence). J was trimmed by 10 bases and V by 3 bases; bases with no gene match: 8. The CDR3 region is CASSHLGQGGEQFF. The CDR3 DNA follows: TGTGCCAGCAGCCACCTAGGACAGGGCGGAGAGCAGTTCTTC.

The chain employs TRBV5-6 and TRBJ2-1; a weak D match, TRBD2 (5 bases). Trimming pared 2 bases from V and 3 bases from J, leaving 12 bases between. The CDR3 spans 15 residues. Looked up from germline, CDR1 is SGHDT and CDR2 is YYEEEE. The CDR3 sequence: CASSLEGNYYNEQFF. DNA of the CDR3: TGTGCCAGCAGCTTAGAGGGAAACTACTACAATGAGCAGTTCTTC. The full variable domain, with the rest looked up from reference TRBV5-6 and TRBJ2-1, is DAGVTQSPTHLIKTRGQQVTLRCSPKSGHDTVSWYQQALGQGPQFIFQYYEEEERQRGNFPDRFSGHQFPNYSSELNVNALLLGDSALYLCASSLEGNYYNEQFFGPGTRLTVL.

The V and J genes are TRBV30 and TRBJ2-1, with 8 bases matching TRBD2. Germline loops: CDR1 GTSNPN, CDR2 SVGIG (reference sequence). This CDR3 is built from 16 residues. The J segment lost 6 bases and the V segment lost 2 bases, leaving 12 bases of the junction unmatched. CDR3 loop: CAWSPHAGLGSNEQFF. CDR3 in DNA: TGTGCCTGGAGTCCACACGCGGGACTAGGCTCCAATGAGCAGTTCTTC.

The rearrangement links TRBV6-1 to TRBJ2-7; no clear D gene. The CDR3 loop spans 11 amino acids. V was pared by 3 bases and J by 5 bases, with 5 bases between. Germline V gene lookup returns CDR1 MNHNS and CDR2 SASEGT. The CDR3 sequence is CASSERNEQYF. The CDR3, as DNA: TGTGCCAGCAGTGAGAGGAACGAGCAGTACTTC.